The clone carrying this T cell receptor beta chain was counted between two and nine times. Its antigen is unidentified. PCR involved 60 Vbeta and 13 Jbeta primers. Sequencing used immunoSEQ multiplex PCR; TCRdb keeps in-frame clones, though not all of them. The sample holds under 95,000 clones; around 8% are singletons and the top ten take roughly 2.1%. The data belong to a study of cytomegalovirus exposure and HLA in healthy donors. Germline V gene data show CDR1 as MNHEY and CDR2 as SMNVEV (reference sequence). V lost 3 bases to trimming and J lost 4 bases, with 10 bases between them. The CDR3 runs to 14 residues. Study-level findings and limits: Reports credit the classifier with highly specific, highly sensitive diagnosis of cytomegalovirus status.

The sequencing sample was made of PBMCs. The gene calls are TRBV27 and TRBJ1-5; D gene ambiguous. This TCR came from a man aged 50-59 years in good health and CMV-seronegative. Here the CDR3 reads CASSFALSNQPQHF. The DNA for the CDR3 is TGTGCCAGCAGTTTCGCCCTATCGAATCAGCCCCAGCATTTT.